This is a list of T cell receptor beta chains from one sample in a study of shared T cell receptors in the human thymus. Clones were read by immunoSEQ multiplex PCR, and TCRdb kept only the in-frame ones, dropping some. The table has about 730,000 clones, approximately 83% seen once; the top ten hold around 0.01%. These data were also reused for a study on human thymus T cells.

The sequenced sample was thymocytes. These receptors came from a girl under three years old with a congenital heart defect. CDR3s include the opening cysteine and the closing phenylalanine or tryptophan. A D gene is named only where the DNA matches it firmly. Clone size, where shown, is once, few, many, or a class for clones that have expanded.

V	size	D	J	CDR3	DNA
TRBV5-6	-	TRBD1	TRBJ1-6	CASSLPGQDSPLHF	TGTGCCAGCAGCTTGCCGGGACAGGACTCACCCCTCCACTTT
TRBV15	-	TRBD1	TRBJ1-2	CATSRVRQGTYGYTF	TGTGCCACCAGCAGAGTCAGACAGGGGACTTATGGCTACACCTTC
TRBV5-1	-	-	TRBJ1-4	CASSLAYGEKLFF	TGCGCCAGCAGCTTGGCCTATGGTGAAAAACTGTTTTTT
TRBV28	-	TRBD1	TRBJ1-6	CASRDRDSNSPLHF	TGTGCCAGCAGGGACCGGGACAGTAATTCACCCCTCCACTTT
TRBV5-4	-	TRBD2	TRBJ2-4	CASSCRGLAGGGNIQYF	TGTGCCAGCAGCTGCCGGGGACTAGCGGGGGGGGGAAACATTCAGTACTTC
TRBV9	-	-	TRBJ1-4	CASIPDRLDEKLFF	TGTGCCAGCATCCCGGACAGATTAGATGAAAAACTGTTTTTT
TRBV11-2	-	-	TRBJ2-7	CASNGGRWKGYEQYF	TGTGCCAGCAACGGGGGGCGGTGGAAGGGCTACGAGCAGTACTTC
TRBV12-5	-	TRBD2	TRBJ2-5	CASPQGASGGGGETQYF	TGTGCTAGTCCCCAGGGGGCTAGCGGGGGGGGTGGAGAGACCCAGTACTTC
TRBV19	-	TRBD2	TRBJ2-7	CASSGGGPSYEQYF	TGTGCCAGTAGTGGGGGGGGACCCTCCTACGAGCAGTACTTC
TRBV10-3	-	-	TRBJ1-5	CAIRDRTNQPQHF	TGTGCCATCAGAGACAGAACTAATCAGCCCCAGCATTTT
TRBV5-8	-	TRBD2	TRBJ2-7	CASSLNRAGALAYEQYF	TGTGCCAGCAGCTTGAATCGAGCGGGGGCCCTCGCCTACGAGCAGTACTTC
TRBV14	-	TRBD1	TRBJ1-1	CASSQRAPGQGEAFF	TGTGCCAGCAGCCAGAGGGCCCCGGGACAGGGGGAAGCTTTCTTT
TRBV5-5	once	-	TRBJ2-3	CASSLSPGRQDSTDTQYF	TGTGCCAGCAGCTTGTCTCCAGGGCGCCAGGATAGCACAGATACGCAGTATTTT
TRBV10-3	-	-	TRBJ1-2	CAISDPRQENYVGYTF	TGTGCCATCAGTGACCCCCGACAGGAGAACTATGTAGGCTACACCTTC
TRBV28	-	-	TRBJ1-1	CASSFPPGQTNTEAFF	TGTGCCAGCAGTTTTCCCCCCGGACAGACGAACACTGAAGCTTTCTTT
TRBV13	-	TRBD1	TRBJ2-1	CASSPRDRGRDEQFF	TGTGCCAGCAGCCCCCGGGACAGGGGAAGGGATGAGCAGTTCTTC
TRBV5-6	-	TRBD1	TRBJ1-1	CASSAGGPNTEAFF	TGTGCCAGCAGCGCAGGGGGCCCGAACACTGAAGCCTTCTTT
TRBV6-5	once	TRBD1	TRBJ1-2	CASRTRDRPYGYTF	TGTGCCAGCAGGACTAGGGACAGGCCCTATGGCTACACCTTC
TRBV5-1	-	-	TRBJ2-7	CASSLAGGLTYEQYF	TGCGCCAGCAGCTTGGCCGGGGGTTTAACCTACGAGCAGTACTTC